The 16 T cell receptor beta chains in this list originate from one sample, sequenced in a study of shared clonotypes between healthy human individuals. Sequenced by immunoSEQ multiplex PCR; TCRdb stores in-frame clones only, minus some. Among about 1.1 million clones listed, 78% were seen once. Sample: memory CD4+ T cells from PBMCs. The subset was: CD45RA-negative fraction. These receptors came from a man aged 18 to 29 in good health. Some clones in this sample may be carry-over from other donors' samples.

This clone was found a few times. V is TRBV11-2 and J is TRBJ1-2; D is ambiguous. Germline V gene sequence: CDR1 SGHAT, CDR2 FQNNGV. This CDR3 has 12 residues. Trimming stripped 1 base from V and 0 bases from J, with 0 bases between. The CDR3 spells CASSLANYGYTF. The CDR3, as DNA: TGTGCCAGCAGCTTAGCTAACTATGGCTACACCTTC. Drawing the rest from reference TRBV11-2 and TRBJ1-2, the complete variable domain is EAGVAQSPRYKIIEKRQSVAFWCNPISGHATLYWYQQILGQGPKLLIQFQNNGVVDDSQLPKDRFSAERLKGVDSTLKIQPAKLEDSAVYLCASSLANYGYTFGSGTRLTVV.

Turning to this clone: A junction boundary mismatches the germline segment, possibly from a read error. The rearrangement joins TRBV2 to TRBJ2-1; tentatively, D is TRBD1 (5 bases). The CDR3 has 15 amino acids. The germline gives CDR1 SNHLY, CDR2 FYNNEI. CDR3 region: CASREDSSSYNEQFF. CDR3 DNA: TGTGCCAGCAGAGAAGACAGTAGCTCCTACAATGAGCAGTTCTTC.

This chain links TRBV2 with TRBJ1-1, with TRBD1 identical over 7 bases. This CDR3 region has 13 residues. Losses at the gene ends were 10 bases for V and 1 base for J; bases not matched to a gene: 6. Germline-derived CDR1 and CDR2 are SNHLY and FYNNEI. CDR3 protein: CATERQGNTEAFF. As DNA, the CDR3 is TGTGCCACCGAAAGACAGGGGAACACTGAAGCTTTCTTT.

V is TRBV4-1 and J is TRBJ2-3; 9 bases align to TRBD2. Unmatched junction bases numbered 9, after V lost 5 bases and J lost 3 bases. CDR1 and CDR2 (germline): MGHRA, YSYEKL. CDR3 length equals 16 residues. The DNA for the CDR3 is TGCGCCAGCAGCGTTAGCGGGAGCTTTCGTACAGATACGCAGTATTTT. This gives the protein CASSVSGSFRTDTQYF.

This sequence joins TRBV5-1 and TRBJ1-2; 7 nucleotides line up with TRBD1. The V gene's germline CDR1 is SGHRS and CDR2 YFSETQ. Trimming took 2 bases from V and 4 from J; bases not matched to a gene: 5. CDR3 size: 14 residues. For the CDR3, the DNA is TGCGCCAGCAGCTTCCGGGACAGCCTCTATGGCTACACCTTC. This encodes CASSFRDSLYGYTF.

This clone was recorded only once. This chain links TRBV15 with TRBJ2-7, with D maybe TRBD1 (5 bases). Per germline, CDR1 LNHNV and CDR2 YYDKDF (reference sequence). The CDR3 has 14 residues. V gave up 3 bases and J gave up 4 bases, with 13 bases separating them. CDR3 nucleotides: TGTGCCACCAGCAGCGACAGATACCCGTACGAGCAGTACTTC. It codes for CATSSDRYPYEQYF.

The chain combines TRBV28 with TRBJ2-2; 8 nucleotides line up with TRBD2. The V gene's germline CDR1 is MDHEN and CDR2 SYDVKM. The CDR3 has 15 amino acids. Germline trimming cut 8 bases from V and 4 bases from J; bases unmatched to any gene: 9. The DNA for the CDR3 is TGTGCCAGCCTCGCCGCGGGAGGTGGCACCGGGGAGCTGTTTTTT. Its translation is CASLAAGGGTGELFF.

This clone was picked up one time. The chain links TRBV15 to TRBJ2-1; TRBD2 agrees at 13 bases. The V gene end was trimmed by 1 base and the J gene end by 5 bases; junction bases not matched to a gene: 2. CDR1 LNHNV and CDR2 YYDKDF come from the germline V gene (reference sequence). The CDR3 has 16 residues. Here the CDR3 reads CATSRAGLAGDNEQFF. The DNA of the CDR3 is TGTGCCACCAGCAGAGCCGGACTAGCGGGAGACAATGAGCAGTTCTTC.

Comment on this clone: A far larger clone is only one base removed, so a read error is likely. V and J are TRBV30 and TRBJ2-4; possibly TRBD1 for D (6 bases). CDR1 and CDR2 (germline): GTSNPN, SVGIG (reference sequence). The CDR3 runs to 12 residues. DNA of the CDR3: TGTGCCTGGGCAGGACAGACAAACATTCAGTGCTTC. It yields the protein CAWAGQTNIQCF.

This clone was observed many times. The CDR3 sequence is CASTSNRGNEQFF. CDR3 nucleotide sequence: TGTGCCAGTACTTCAAACCGGGGCAATGAGCAGTTCTTC. The chain carries TRBV19 and TRBJ2-1; TRBD2 is a possible D gene (5 bases). The CDR3 contains 13 residues. CDR1 and CDR2 from the germline V gene are LNHDA and SQIVND (reference sequence). Trimming stripped 7 bases from V and 6 bases from J, with 13 bases between.

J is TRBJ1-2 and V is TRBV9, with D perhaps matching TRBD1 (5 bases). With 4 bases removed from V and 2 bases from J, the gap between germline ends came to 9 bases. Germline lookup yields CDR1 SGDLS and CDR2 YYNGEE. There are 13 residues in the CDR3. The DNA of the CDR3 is TGTGCCAGCAGCTCCGGGGGGAACTATGGCTACACCTTC. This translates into CASSSGGNYGYTF.

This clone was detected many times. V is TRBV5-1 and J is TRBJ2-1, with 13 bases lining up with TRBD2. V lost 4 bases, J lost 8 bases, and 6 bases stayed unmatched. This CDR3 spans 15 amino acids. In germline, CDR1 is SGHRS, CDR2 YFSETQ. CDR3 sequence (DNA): TGCGCCAGCAGCGCTGGACTAGCGGGAGACTATGAGCAGTTCTTC. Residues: CASSAGLAGDYEQFF.

The CDR3 protein is CASSLNQGGWETQYF. The DNA for the CDR3 is TGTGCCAGCAGCCTCAACCAGGGAGGATGGGAGACCCAGTACTTC. The chain links TRBV7-3 to TRBJ2-5; TRBD2 is a possible D gene (6 bases). Germline V gene sequence: CDR1 SGHTA, CDR2 FQGTGA. V dropped 5 bases and J dropped 5 bases, with 18 bases sitting between them. CDR3 length: 15 residues.

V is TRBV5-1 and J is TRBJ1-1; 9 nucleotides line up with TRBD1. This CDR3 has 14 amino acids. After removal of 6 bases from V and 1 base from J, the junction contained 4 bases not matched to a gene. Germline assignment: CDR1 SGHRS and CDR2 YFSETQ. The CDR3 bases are TGCGCCAGCACCCCGACAGGGGGGAACACTGAAGCTTTCTTT. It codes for CASTPTGGNTEAFF.

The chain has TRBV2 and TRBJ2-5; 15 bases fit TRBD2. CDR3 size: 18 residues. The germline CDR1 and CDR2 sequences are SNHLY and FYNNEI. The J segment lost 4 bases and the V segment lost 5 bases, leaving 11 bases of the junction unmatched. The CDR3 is CASSPRRTSGRARETQYF. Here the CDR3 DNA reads TGTGCCAGCAGTCCGCGGCGGACTAGCGGGAGGGCCCGAGAGACCCAGTACTTC.

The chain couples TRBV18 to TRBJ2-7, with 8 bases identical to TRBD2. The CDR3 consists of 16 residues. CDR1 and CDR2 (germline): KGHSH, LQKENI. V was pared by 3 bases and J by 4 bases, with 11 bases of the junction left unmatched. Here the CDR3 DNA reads TGTGCCAGCTCACCCTCTGGGGCGGGAGGACTATACGAGCAGTACTTC. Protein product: CASSPSGAGGLYEQYF.